Below, 22 T cell receptor beta chains from the same sample are listed, as sequenced in a study of T-cell memory formation after mild COVID-19. TCRdb called the 5' RACE reads again in MiXCR, with one record for every CDR3 protein. In the table there are 140,000 or so distinct CDR3 sequences, approximately 5.7% of which are singletons. What was sequenced was PBMCs or a T cell subset sorted from them (not recorded which). The receptors originated from an adult woman who had mild COVID-19 (a few samples of this study predate the infection). Cell type and time point are not known.

This clonotype turned up a few times. The V call is TRBV7-2, the J call TRBJ2-3; 12 bases match TRBD2. Germline assignment: CDR1 SGHTA and CDR2 FQGNSA. The CDR3 has 22 residues. With 6 bases clipped from V and 4 bases from J, the junction kept 26 bases outside the gene matches. Here the CDR3 DNA reads TGTGCCAGCAGTTTTGTCCCCGCGACTAGCGGGAGTAAGGGCCTCGGCGCAGATACGCAGTATTTT. Translation gives CASSFVPATSGSKGLGADTQYF.

This clonotype appeared many times. V gene TRBV15 combines with J gene TRBJ2-3; the match to TRBD1 covers 9 bases. J gave up 4 bases and V 3 bases, and 5 bases lay outside the gene matches. Germline values: CDR1 LNHNV, CDR2 YYDKDF (reference sequence). This CDR3 region has 15 residues. The CDR3 sequence is CATSRDRGGADTQYF. The CDR3 DNA is TGTGCCACCAGCAGGGACAGGGGTGGCGCAGATACGCAGTATTTT.

The V call is TRBV24-1, the J call TRBJ2-7; maybe TRBD2 (5 bases). This CDR3 has 16 amino acids. Germline V gives CDR1 KGHDR, CDR2 SFDVKD. The germline V and J ends were trimmed by 4 bases and 9 bases, with 24 bases remaining between them. The CDR3: CATSDATGPRSGGQYF. The CDR3 region has the DNA TGTGCCACCAGTGACGCAACGGGCCCTCGCAGCGGAGGGCAGTACTTC.

This clonotype has a handful of counts. The chain carries TRBV27 and TRBJ1-2, with 8 nucleotides matching TRBD1. Per germline, CDR1 MNHEY and CDR2 SMNVEV (reference sequence). This CDR3 has 15 amino acids. V gave up 5 bases and J gave up 2 bases; unmatched junction bases: 7. CDR3 sequence (DNA): TGTGCCAGCAGTGTCAGACAGGGGCCCAACTATGGCTACACCTTC. Residues: CASSVRQGPNYGYTF.

This chain connects TRBV5-1 to TRBJ2-3, with TRBD1 matching over 9 bases. Germline loops: CDR1 SGHRS, CDR2 YFSETQ. The CDR3 has 15 residues. V was pared by 5 bases and J by 1 base, with 5 bases of the junction left unmatched. CDR3 nucleotides: TGCGCCAGCAGAAAGAGGGACAGGGGCACAGATACGCAGTATTTT. It specifies CASRKRDRGTDTQYF.

This clonotype appeared many times. The chain employs TRBV3-1 and TRBJ1-1, with D uncertain. The CDR3 totals 11 residues. Germline-derived CDR1 and CDR2 are LGHDT and YNNKEL (reference sequence). The ends were cut back, 5 bases at V and 4 bases at J, with 5 bases in the middle. CDR3 sequence: CASSISTEAFF. The CDR3 nucleotides read TGTGCCAGCAGCATTAGCACTGAAGCTTTCTTT.

This clonotype has just a few counts. This chain connects TRBV2 to TRBJ1-6; no firm D call. The length of the CDR3 is 12 residues. CDR1 is SNHLY, CDR2 FYNNEI, per germline. Trimming took off 6 bases at V and 9 bases at J, with 9 bases between the two ends. The CDR3 is CASSLDTSPLHF. The CDR3 DNA sequence: TGTGCCAGCAGCCTCGACACTTCACCCCTCCACTTT.

This clonotype was detected many times. The rearrangement uses TRBV5-1 and TRBJ2-7; D is possibly TRBD2 (5 bases). V was trimmed by 0 bases and J by 1 base, leaving 14 bases between them. There are 16 residues in the CDR3. CDR1 and CDR2 from the germline V gene are SGHRS and YFSETQ. CDR3 sequence (DNA): TGCGCCAGCAGCTTGGTGTCCCCGGGAACATCCTACGAGCAGTACTTC. Amino acids: CASSLVSPGTSYEQYF.

This clonotype has at least ten counts. This sequence joins TRBV7-9 and TRBJ1-2; unclear D gene. The CDR3 runs 15 residues. Germline CDR1 is SEHNR and CDR2 is FQNEAQ (reference sequence). The ends were cut back, 5 bases at V and 8 bases at J, with 21 bases in the middle. CDR3 region: CASSLELGFSSGYTF. The CDR3 region has the DNA TGTGCCAGCAGCCTCGAACTGGGGTTCTCTAGCGGCTACACCTTC.

This clonotype was detected ten times or more. This chain links TRBV4-1 with TRBJ2-4; TRBD2 matches 8 bases. The length of the CDR3 is 15 residues. From germline, CDR1 is MGHRA and CDR2 YSYEKL. V lost 1 base, J lost 7 bases, and 6 bases stayed unmatched. CDR3 coding DNA: TGCGCCAGCAGCCAAGGGGGTAGCGGGGACAACATTCAGTACTTC. This encodes CASSQGGSGDNIQYF.

The rearrangement uses TRBV5-1 and TRBJ2-3, with D possibly matching TRBD2 (6 bases). Deletions cut 4 bases from V and 6 bases from J, with 21 bases between. CDR1 and CDR2 from the germline V gene are SGHRS and YFSETQ. The CDR3 length is 16 residues. The CDR3 loop reads CASSQTGTPGMDTQYF. The CDR3 DNA reads TGCGCCAGCAGCCAGACCGGGACTCCGGGAATGGATACGCAGTATTTT.

The chain links TRBV7-6 to TRBJ1-2, with 7 bases lining up with TRBD1. This CDR3 region has 19 residues. The trim removed 0 bases at V and 0 bases at J, leaving 13 bases unmatched. CDR1 is SGHVS, CDR2 FNYEAQ, per germline. The CDR3 loop is CASSLAWGGQALSNYGYTF. The CDR3 DNA follows: TGTGCCAGCAGCTTAGCCTGGGGCGGACAGGCGTTATCTAACTATGGCTACACCTTC.

This clonotype has a count of ten or more. This rearrangement joins TRBV7-9 to TRBJ2-7; D might be TRBD1 (6 bases). Between the trimmed V and J ends, which lost 3 bases and 3 bases, there was a span of 12 bases. CDR1 and CDR2 (germline): SEHNR, FQNEAQ (reference sequence). The CDR3 contains 14 residues. CDR3 DNA sequence: TGTGCCAGCAGCTTTGTAGGGGACAACTACGAGCAGTACTTC. Translated: CASSFVGDNYEQYF.

The sample holds many counts of this clonotype. The chain uses TRBV24-1 and TRBJ2-3; 14 bases fit TRBD2. The CDR3 totals 18 residues. V lost 4 bases and J lost 3; bases outside the gene matches: 8. Germline CDR1 and CDR2: KGHDR and SFDVKD. The CDR3, as DNA: TGTGCCACCAGTGAGGCCGGGACTAGCGGGAGTCTGACAGATACGCAGTATTTT. It translates to CATSEAGTSGSLTDTQYF.

At least ten counts were recorded for this clonotype. The V call is TRBV7-2, the J call TRBJ2-5; D uncertain. Trimming stripped 5 bases from V and 9 bases from J, with 10 bases between. The CDR3 length is 11 residues. Germline V gene sequence: CDR1 SGHTA, CDR2 FQGNSA. The CDR3 reads CASSRRSAQYF. As DNA, the CDR3 is TGTGCCAGCAGCCGACGTTCGGCCCAGTACTTC.

V usage is TRBV7-2 and J usage is TRBJ2-3; possibly TRBD2 for D (5 bases). Germline V gene data show CDR1 as SGHTA and CDR2 as FQGNSA. The V gene lost 1 base and the J gene lost 1 base, with 12 bases spanning the gap. There are 16 residues in the CDR3. The CDR3, as DNA: TGTGCCAGCAGCTTAGGACTAAGCGGACGCACAGATACGCAGTATTTT. This codes for CASSLGLSGRTDTQYF.

This clonotype appeared many times. V gene TRBV2 combines with J gene TRBJ2-7, with TRBD1 identical over 10 bases. This CDR3 is 16 amino acids long. Germline V gives CDR1 SNHLY, CDR2 FYNNEI. V shed 8 bases, J shed 0 bases, and the junction held 10 bases outside the gene matches. The CDR3 sequence: CASLGRDRGPSYEQYF. Here the CDR3 DNA reads TGTGCCAGCCTGGGCCGGGACAGGGGTCCCTCCTACGAGCAGTACTTC.

The chain joins TRBV4-2 to TRBJ1-5; D unclear. The length of the CDR3 is 14 residues. CDR1 is LGHNA and CDR2 is YNFKEQ in the germline V gene. Trimming cost V 5 bases and J 0 bases, with 8 bases left between them. CDR3 sequence: CASSSQYSNQPQHF. DNA for the CDR3: TGTGCCAGCAGCAGCCAATATAGCAATCAGCCCCAGCATTTT.

This clonotype was recorded a few times. J is TRBJ1-1 and V is TRBV4-2, with 7 bases identical to TRBD1. Germline V gene lookup returns CDR1 LGHNA and CDR2 YNFKEQ. Losses at the gene ends were 0 bases for V and 6 bases for J; bases not matched to a gene: 10. The CDR3 is 16 residues long. CDR3 residues: CASSQDHTGAGAEAFF. DNA of the CDR3: TGTGCCAGCAGCCAAGATCATACAGGGGCAGGGGCTGAAGCTTTCTTT.

The CDR3 DNA is TGCGCCAGCAGCCGCGTCTTGGCAGTTCCTGAAGCTTTCTTT. Translation: CASSRVLAVPEAFF. The rearrangement uses TRBV5-1 and TRBJ1-1; D unresolved. The CDR3 length is 14 residues. V was trimmed by 4 bases and J by 6 bases, leaving 16 bases between them. From germline, CDR1 is SGHRS and CDR2 YFSETQ.

This clonotype was counted many times. The rearrangement uses TRBV9 and TRBJ1-1, with TRBD1 identical over 8 bases. V shed 1 base, J shed 7 bases, and the junction held 6 bases outside the gene matches. The CDR3 is 14 amino acids. Germline V gene data show CDR1 as SGDLS and CDR2 as YYNGEE. The CDR3 loop reads CASSVMTGANEAFF. DNA for the CDR3: TGTGCCAGCAGCGTAATGACAGGGGCGAATGAAGCTTTCTTT.

This clonotype has only a few counts. The V and J genes are TRBV12-3 or TRBV12-4 and TRBJ1-1; no firm D call. Trimming left V 10 bases short and J 3 bases short, with 15 bases between. This CDR3 is 13 amino acids long. The CDR3 here is CATRERVDTEAFF. The CDR3 coding sequence is TGTGCCACCAGAGAAAGGGTGGACACTGAAGCTTTCTTT.